This T cell receptor (beta chain) stems from a study of metastatic and nonmetastatic thyroid tumors. Not a single patient had been given any form of treatment at any point before undergoing thyroid surgery. The V and J ends lost 2 bases and 0 bases respectively, with 4 bases between them. CDR3 length: 13 amino acids. With MiXCR, TCRdb reprocessed the PCR reads. The sample records approximately 24,000 clones, more than 20% being singletons. This clone was found a few times. What was sequenced was blood. V usage is TRBV12-3 or TRBV12-4 and J usage is TRBJ1-2; the D is unclear. The sequence derives from a male donor with papillary thyroid cancer or a benign thyroid nodule (not recorded which). Some clones in this sample may be carry-over from other donors' samples. The CDR3 sequence: CASSLQANYGYTF. The CDR3 DNA reads TGTGCCAGCAGTTTACAAGCTAACTATGGCTACACCTTC.